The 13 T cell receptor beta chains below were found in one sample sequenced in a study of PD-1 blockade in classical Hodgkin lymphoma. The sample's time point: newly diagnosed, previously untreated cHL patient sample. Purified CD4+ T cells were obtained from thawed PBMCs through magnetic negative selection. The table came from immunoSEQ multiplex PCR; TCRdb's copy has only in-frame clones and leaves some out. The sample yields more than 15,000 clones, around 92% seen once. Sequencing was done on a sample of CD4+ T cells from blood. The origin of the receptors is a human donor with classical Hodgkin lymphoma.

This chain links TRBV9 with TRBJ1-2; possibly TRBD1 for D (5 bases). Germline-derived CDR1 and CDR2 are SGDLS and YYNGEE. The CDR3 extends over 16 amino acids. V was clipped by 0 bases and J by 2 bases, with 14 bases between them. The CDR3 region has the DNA TGTGCCAGCAGCGTAGGCGCGGGGGATGGGAACTATGGCTACACCTTC. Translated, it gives CASSVGAGDGNYGYTF.

This CDR3 is CASSKDFPRSYTF. Written as DNA, the CDR3 is TGCGCCAGCAGCAAGGACTTTCCCCGAAGCTACACCTTC. The chain is built from TRBV5-1 and TRBJ1-2; D unclear. Looked up from germline, CDR1 is SGHRS and CDR2 is YFSETQ. Trimming left V 4 bases short and J 9 bases short, with 16 bases between. The CDR3 totals 13 residues. Using reference TRBV5-1 and TRBJ1-2 for the parts outside the CDR3, the full variable domain is KAGVTQTPRYLIKTRGQQVTLSCSPISGHRSVSWYQQTPGQGLQFLFEYFSETQRNKGNFPGRFSGRQFSNSRSEMNVSTLELGDSALYLCASSKDFPRSYTFGSGTRLTVV.

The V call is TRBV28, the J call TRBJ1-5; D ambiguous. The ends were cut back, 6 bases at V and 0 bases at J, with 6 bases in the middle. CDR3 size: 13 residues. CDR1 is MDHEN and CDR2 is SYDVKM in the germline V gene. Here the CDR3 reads CASRLDSNQPQHF. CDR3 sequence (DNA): TGTGCCAGCAGGCTGGATAGCAATCAGCCCCAGCATTTT.

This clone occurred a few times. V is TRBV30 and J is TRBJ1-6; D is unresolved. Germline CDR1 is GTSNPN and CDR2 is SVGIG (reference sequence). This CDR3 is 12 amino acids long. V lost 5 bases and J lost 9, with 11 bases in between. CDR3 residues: CAWGLPVSPLHF. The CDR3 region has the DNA TGTGCCTGGGGCCTCCCAGTTTCACCCCTCCACTTT.

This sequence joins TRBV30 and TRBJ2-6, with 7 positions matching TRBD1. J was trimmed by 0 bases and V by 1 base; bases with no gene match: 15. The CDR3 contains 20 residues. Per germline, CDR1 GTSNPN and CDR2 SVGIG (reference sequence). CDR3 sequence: CAWSEYLQGLGISGANVLTF. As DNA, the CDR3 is TGTGCCTGGAGTGAATATCTACAGGGGCTGGGAATCTCTGGGGCCAACGTCCTGACTTTC.

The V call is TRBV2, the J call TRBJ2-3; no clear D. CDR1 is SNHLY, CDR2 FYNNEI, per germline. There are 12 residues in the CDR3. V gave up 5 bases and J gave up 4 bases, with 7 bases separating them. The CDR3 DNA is TGTGCCAGCAGTCTCGCCCCAGATACGCAGTATTTT. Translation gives CASSLAPDTQYF.

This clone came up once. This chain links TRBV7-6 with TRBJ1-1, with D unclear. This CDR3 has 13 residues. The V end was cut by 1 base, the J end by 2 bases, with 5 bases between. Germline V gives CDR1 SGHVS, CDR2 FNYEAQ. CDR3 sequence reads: CASSLELNTEAFF. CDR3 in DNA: TGTGCCAGCAGCTTAGAGCTAAACACTGAAGCTTTCTTT.

The CDR3: CASSLVGSGNYGYTF. Here the CDR3 DNA reads TGTGCCAGCAGCTTGGTGGGTTCAGGGAACTATGGCTACACCTTC. The V call is TRBV5-5, the J call TRBJ1-2; the D gene is possibly TRBD1 (5 bases). In germline, CDR1 is SGHKS, CDR2 YYEKEE (reference sequence). There are 15 residues in the CDR3. V was clipped by 0 bases and J by 2 bases, with 11 bases between them.

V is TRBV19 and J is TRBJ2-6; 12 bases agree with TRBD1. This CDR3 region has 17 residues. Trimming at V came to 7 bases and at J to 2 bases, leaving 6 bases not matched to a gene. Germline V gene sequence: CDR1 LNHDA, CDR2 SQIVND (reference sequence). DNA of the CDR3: TGTGCCAGTACCGGAGGGACAGGGGGCACTGGGGCCAACGTCCTGACTTTC. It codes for CASTGGTGGTGANVLTF.

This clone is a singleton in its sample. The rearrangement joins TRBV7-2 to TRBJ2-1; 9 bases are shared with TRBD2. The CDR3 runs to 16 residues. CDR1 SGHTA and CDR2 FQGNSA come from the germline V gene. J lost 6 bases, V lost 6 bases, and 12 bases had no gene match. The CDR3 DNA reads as TGTGCCAGCAGTTTCCTAGCGGGGAGTATTGTCAATGAGCAGTTCTTC. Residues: CASSFLAGSIVNEQFF.

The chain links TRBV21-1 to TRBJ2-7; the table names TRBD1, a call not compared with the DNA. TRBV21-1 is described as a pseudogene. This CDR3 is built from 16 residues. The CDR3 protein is CASSKALRDRSYEQYF. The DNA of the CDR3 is TGTGCCAGCAGCAAAGCCCTCCGGGACAGGTCCTACGAGCAGTACTTC.

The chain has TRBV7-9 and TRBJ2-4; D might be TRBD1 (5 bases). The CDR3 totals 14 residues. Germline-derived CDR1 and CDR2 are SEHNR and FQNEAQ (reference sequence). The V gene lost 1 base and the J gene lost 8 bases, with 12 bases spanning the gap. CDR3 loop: CASSLEVRAYIQYF. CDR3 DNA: TGTGCCAGCAGCTTAGAGGTCAGGGCTTACATTCAGTACTTC.

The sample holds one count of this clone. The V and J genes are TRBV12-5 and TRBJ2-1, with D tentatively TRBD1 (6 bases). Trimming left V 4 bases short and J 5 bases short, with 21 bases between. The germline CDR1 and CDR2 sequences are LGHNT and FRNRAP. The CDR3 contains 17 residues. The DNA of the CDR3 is TGTGCTAGTGGTTCCCCCCGAGCCCGGGACACTGACAATGAGCAGTTCTTC. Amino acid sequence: CASGSPRARDTDNEQFF.